The source of this TCR beta chain is a study of T-cell reconstitution after alpha-beta-depleted transplantation in children. Preparation of the TCRbeta library involved a method that used unique molecular identifiers. TCRdb independently ran MiXCR on the PCR reads; one entry per CDR3 protein. The sample comprises under 25,000 distinct CDR3 sequences, 13% of which are singletons, and over 30% rests with the top ten. The receptor was derived from a female patient aged 2 to 10 who had a stem cell transplant for congenital amegakaryocytic thrombocytopenia, so the T cells may come from the graft donor. Material: PBMCs, mostly from graft donor cells, obtained 60 days after TCRalphabeta/CD19-depleted stem cell transplant.

The CDR3 loop is CASSFSLATDTQYF. In DNA form, the CDR3 reads TGTGCCAGCAGTTTTAGCCTAGCAACAGATACGCAGTATTTT. This chain links TRBV28 with TRBJ2-3; maybe TRBD2 (5 bases). Per germline, CDR1 MDHEN and CDR2 SYDVKM. The CDR3 contains 14 residues. The germline V and J ends were trimmed by 3 bases and 3 bases, with 10 bases remaining between them. The variable domain in full, completed from reference TRBV28 and TRBJ2-3, reads DVKVTQSSRYLVKRTGEKVFLECVQDMDHENMFWYRQDPGLGLRLIYFSYDVKMKEKGDIPEGYSVSREKKERFSLILESASTNQTSMYLCASSFSLATDTQYFGPGTRLTVL.